The sequence of this TCR beta chain was determined in a study of vaccination and CD4 T cells after COVID-19. Treatment meaning: approximately nine-day PBMC culture with coronavirus spike peptide pools or control peptides (ViraFEST assay). For this clonotype: Antigen: not known.

The Oncomine TCR Beta short-read assay was applied to DNA of cultured CD4+ T cells. TCRdb fed the PCR reads into MiXCR, producing one record per CDR3 protein. The sample lists around 18,000 distinct CDR3 sequences, 50% to 70% occurring once. Germline CDR1 and CDR2: MNHNS and SASEGT. The V and J ends lost 3 bases and 7 bases, in that order; junction bases with no gene match: 3. The CDR3 sequence is 13 residues long. The TCR sequence derives from a human donor who had recovered from COVID-19. The specimen comprised CD4+ T cells from blood, cultured in vitro, sampled after SARS-CoV-2 vaccination. V gene TRBV6-1 combines with J gene TRBJ1-2, with 9 positions matching TRBD1. In nucleotides, the CDR3 is TGTGCCAGCAGTGACCGGGACAGGGCTGGCTACACCTTC. It encodes CASSDRDRAGYTF.